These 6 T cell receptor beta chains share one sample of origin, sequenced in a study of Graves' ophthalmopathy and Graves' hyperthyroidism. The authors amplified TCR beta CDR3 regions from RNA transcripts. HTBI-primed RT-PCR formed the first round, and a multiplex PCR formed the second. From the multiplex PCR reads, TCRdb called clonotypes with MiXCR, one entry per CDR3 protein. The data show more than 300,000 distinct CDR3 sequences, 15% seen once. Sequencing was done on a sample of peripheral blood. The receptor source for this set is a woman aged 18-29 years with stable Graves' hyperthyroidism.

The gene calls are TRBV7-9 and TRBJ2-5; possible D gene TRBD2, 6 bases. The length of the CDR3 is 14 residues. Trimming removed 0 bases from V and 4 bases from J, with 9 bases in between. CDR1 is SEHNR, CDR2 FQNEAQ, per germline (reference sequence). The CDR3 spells CASSLAVGGETQYF. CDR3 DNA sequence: TGTGCCAGCAGCTTAGCGGTGGGGGGAGAGACCCAGTACTTC.

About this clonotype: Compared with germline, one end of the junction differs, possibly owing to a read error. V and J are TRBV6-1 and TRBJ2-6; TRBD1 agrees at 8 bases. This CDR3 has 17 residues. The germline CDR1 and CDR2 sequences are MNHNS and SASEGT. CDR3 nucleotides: TGTGCCAGCAGTGCCGGGACAGGCATCTCTGGGGCCTACGTCCTGACTTTC. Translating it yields CASSAGTGISGAYVLTF.

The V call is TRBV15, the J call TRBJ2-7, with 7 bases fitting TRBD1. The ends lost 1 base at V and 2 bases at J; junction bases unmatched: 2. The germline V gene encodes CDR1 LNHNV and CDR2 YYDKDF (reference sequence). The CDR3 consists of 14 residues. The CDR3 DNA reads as TGTGCCACCAGCAGAGGTACAGGGGCCTACGAGCAGTACTTC. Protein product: CATSRGTGAYEQYF.

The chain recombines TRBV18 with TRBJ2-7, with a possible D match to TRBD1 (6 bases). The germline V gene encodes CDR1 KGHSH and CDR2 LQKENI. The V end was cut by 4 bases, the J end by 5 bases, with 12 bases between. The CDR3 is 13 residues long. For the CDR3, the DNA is TGTGCCAGCTCACGGGACACTTTCCACGAGCAGTACTTC. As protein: CASSRDTFHEQYF.

The CDR3 is CASSFDRVNSPLHF. The CDR3 DNA reads as TGTGCCAGCAGCTTCGACAGGGTGAATTCACCCCTCCACTTT. This chain joins TRBV7-3 and TRBJ1-6, with TRBD1 identical over 7 bases. The germline V gene has CDR1 SGHTA and CDR2 FQGTGA. The junction had 3 bases not matched to a gene; V was cut back by 3 bases and J by 7 bases. CDR3 length equals 14 residues.

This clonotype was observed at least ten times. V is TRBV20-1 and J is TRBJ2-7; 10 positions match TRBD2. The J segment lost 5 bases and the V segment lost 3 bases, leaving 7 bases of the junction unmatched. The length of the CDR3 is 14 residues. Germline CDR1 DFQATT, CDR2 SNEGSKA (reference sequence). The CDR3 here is CSARGSSGGHEQYF. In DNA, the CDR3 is TGCAGTGCTAGGGGGTCTAGCGGGGGCCACGAGCAGTACTTC.